This TCR beta chain derives from a study of regulatory T cells in long-lasting Graves disease. Findings and limits, study-wide: Sharing of public clonotypes was greater in persistent patients (roughly 2,600) than in new patients (roughly 880). Results may be inaccurate due to the small sample size.

As concerns this clonotype: Its antigen is currently unknown.

Regarding time point: newly diagnosed GD, antithyroid drugs for less than 3 months. The TCR library was made from RNA that had been extracted from PBMCs in TRIzol. The CDR3 consists of 16 residues. Germline V gene lookup returns CDR1 SNHLY and CDR2 FYNNEI. V lost 2 bases and J 0 bases, leaving 8 bases between the germline ends. The TCR beta library used iRepertoire HTBI primers with Arm-PCR amplification of CDR3. TCRdb analysed the multiplex PCR reads with MiXCR anew, one entry per CDR3 protein. Altogether some 500,000 distinct CDR3 sequences are present, 15% to 20% being singletons, with the ten largest covering approximately 25%. This same sample was also part of a study on T cells in Graves' hyperthyroidism and ophthalmopathy.

This clonotype originated in a woman aged 35 to 59 with Graves disease. The starting material was peripheral blood mononuclear cells (PBMCs), obtained at new diagnosis, from a patient treated with antithyroid drugs. This chain uses TRBV2 with TRBJ1-6; D is undetermined. CDR3 protein: CASSEMDFSYNSPLHF. The CDR3 DNA sequence: TGTGCCAGCAGTGAAATGGACTTCTCCTATAATTCACCCCTCCACTTT. Variable domain in full (rest from reference TRBV2 and TRBJ1-6): EPEVTQTPSHQVTQMGQEVILRCVPISNHLYFYWYRQILGQKVEFLVSFYNNEISEKSEIFDDQFSVERPDGSNFTLKIRSTKLEDSAMYFCASSEMDFSYNSPLHFGNGTRLTVT.